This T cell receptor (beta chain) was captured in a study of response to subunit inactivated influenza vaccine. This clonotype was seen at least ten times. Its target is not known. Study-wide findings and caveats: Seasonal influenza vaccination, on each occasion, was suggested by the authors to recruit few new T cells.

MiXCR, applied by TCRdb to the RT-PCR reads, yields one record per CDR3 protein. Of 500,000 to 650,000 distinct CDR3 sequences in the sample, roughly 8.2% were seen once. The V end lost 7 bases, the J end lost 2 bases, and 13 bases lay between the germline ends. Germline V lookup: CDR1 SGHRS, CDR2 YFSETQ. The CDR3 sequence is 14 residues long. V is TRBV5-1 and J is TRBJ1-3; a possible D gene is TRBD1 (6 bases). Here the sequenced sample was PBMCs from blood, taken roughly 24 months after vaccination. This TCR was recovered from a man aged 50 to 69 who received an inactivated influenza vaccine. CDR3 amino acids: CASAQGGPGNTIYF. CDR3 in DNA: TGCGCCAGCGCCCAAGGGGGTCCTGGAAACACCATATATTTT. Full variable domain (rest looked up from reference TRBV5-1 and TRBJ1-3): KAGVTQTPRYLIKTRGQQVTLSCSPISGHRSVSWYQQTPGQGLQFLFEYFSETQRNKGNFPGRFSGRQFSNSRSEMNVSTLELGDSALYLCASAQGGPGNTIYFGEGSWLTVV.